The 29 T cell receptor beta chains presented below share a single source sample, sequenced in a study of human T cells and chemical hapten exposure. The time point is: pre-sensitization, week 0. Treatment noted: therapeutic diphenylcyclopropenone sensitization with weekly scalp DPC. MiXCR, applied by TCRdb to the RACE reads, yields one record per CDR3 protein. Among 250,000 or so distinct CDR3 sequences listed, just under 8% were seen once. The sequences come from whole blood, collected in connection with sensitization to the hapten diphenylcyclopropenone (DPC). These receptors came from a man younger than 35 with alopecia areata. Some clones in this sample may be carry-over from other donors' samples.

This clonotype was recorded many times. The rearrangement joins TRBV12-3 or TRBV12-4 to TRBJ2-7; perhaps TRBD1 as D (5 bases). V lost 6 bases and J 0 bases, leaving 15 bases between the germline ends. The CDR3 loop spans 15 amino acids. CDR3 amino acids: CASSFGQGHSYEQYV. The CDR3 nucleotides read TGTGCCAGCAGCTTCGGGCAGGGCCACTCCTACGAGCAGTACGTC.

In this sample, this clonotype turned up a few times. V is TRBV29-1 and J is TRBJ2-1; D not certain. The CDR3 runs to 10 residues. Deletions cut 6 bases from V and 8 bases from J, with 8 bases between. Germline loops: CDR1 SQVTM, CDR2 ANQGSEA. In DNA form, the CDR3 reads TGCAGCGTGCCCGCCGATGAGCAGTTCTTC. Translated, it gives CSVPADEQFF.

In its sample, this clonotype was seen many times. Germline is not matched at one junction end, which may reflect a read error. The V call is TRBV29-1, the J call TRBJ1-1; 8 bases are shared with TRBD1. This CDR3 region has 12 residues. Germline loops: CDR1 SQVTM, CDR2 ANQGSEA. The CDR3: CSVEDRGPEAFF. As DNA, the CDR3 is TGCAGCGTCGAAGACAGGGGACCTGAAGCTTTCTTT.

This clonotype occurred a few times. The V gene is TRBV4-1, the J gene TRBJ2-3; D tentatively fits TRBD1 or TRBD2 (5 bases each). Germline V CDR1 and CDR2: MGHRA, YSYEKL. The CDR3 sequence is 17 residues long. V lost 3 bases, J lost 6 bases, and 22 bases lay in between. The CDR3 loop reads CASSQHRSGTKLDTQYF. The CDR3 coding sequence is TGCGCCAGCAGCCAGCATAGGTCCGGGACGAAGCTTGATACGCAGTATTTT.

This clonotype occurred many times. The CDR3 sequence: CASSWGPQGWGLQVNTEAFF. As DNA, the CDR3 is TGCGCCAGCAGCTGGGGCCCGCAGGGGTGGGGTTTGCAAGTGAACACTGAAGCTTTCTTT. The V call is TRBV5-1, the J call TRBJ1-1; TRBD1 is a possible D gene (6 bases). V shed 3 bases and J shed 0 bases, with 27 bases lying between them. CDR3 length: 20 residues. The germline V gene has CDR1 SGHRS and CDR2 YFSETQ.

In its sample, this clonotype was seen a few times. CDR3 protein: CSVHGGPTLRTDTQYF. In nucleotides, the CDR3 is TGCAGCGTTCATGGAGGCCCGACACTGCGCACAGATACGCAGTATTTT. V is TRBV29-1 and J is TRBJ2-3, with D possibly matching TRBD2 (5 bases). CDR3 size: 16 residues. Trimming removed 5 bases at V and 1 base at J, with 19 bases between. The germline gives CDR1 SQVTM, CDR2 ANQGSEA.

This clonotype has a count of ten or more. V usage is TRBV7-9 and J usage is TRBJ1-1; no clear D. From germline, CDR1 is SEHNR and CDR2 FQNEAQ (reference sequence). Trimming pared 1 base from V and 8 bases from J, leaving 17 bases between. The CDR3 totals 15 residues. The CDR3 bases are TGTGCCAGCAGCTTAGGTCGCGCAGAGACCGTGGAAGCTTTCTTT. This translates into CASSLGRAETVEAFF.

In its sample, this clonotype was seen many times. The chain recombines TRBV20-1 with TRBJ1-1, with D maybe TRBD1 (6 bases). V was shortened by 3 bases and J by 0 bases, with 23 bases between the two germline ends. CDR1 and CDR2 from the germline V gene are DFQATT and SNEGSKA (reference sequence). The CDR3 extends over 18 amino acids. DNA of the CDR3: TGCAGTGCTAGTAAGTTGGTTCTGGGACATAATATGAACACTGAAGCTTTCTTT. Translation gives CSASKLVLGHNMNTEAFF.

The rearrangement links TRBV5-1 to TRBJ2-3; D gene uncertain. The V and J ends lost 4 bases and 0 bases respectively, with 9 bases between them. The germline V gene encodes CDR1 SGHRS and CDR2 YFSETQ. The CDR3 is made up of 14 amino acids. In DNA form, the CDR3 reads TGCGCCAGCAGCCCGGTGACTAGCACAGATACGCAGTATTTT. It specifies CASSPVTSTDTQYF.

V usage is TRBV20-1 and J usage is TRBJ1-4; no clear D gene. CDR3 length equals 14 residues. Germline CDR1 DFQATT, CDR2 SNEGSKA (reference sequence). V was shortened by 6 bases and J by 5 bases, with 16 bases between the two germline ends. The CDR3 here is CSADWVGENEKLFF. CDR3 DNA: TGCAGTGCCGACTGGGTCGGAGAGAATGAAAAACTGTTTTTT.

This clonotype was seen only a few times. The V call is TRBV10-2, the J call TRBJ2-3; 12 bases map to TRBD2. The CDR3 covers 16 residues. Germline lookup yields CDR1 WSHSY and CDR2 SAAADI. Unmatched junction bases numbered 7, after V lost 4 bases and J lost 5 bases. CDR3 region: CASSGLAGVGLDTQYF. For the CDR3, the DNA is TGCGCCAGCAGTGGACTAGCGGGGGTGGGTTTAGATACGCAGTATTTT.

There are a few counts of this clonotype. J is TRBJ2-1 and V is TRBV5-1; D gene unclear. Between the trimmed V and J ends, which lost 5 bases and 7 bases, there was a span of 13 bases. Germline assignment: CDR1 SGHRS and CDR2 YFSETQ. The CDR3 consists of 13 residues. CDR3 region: CASSGLDANEQFF. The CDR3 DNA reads TGCGCCAGCAGTGGGCTAGATGCTAATGAGCAGTTCTTC.

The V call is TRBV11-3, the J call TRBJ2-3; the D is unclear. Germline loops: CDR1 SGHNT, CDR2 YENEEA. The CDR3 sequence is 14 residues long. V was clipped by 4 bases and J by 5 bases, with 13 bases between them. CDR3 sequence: CASSYGTSGDTQYF. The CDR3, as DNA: TGTGCCAGCAGCTATGGCACATCGGGAGATACGCAGTATTTT.

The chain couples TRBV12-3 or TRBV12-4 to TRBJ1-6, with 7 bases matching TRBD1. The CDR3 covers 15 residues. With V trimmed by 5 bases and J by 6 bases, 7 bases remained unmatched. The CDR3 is CASSPLTGFNSPLHF. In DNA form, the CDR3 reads TGTGCCAGCAGTCCACTGACAGGGTTTAATTCACCCCTCCACTTT.

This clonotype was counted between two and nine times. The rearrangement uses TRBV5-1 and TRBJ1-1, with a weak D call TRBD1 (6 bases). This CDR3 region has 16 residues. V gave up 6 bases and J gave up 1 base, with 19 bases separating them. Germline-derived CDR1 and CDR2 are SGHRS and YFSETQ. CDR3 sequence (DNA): TGCGCCAGCAACTCCTTTGGGGGCGCCGCGAACACTGAAGCTTTCTTT. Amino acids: CASNSFGGAANTEAFF.

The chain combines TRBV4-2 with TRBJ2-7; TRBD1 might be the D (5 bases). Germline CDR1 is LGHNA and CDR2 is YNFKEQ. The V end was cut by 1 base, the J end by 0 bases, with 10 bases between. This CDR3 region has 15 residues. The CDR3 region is CASSQGQTSSYEQYF. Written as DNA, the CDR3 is TGTGCCAGCAGCCAAGGACAGACCAGCTCCTACGAGCAGTACTTC.

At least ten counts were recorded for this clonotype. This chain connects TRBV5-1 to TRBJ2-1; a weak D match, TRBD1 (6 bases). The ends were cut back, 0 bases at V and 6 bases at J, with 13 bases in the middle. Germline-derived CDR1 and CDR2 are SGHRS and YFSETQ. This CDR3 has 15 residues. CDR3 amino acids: CASSLALGQRNEQFF. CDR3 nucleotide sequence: TGCGCCAGCAGCTTGGCCCTAGGACAGCGCAATGAGCAGTTCTTC.

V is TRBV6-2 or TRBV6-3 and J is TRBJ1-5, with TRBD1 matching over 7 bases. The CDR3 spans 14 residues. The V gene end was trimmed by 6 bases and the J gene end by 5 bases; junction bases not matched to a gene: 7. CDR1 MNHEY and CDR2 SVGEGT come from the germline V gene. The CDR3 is CASRKTGRDQPQHF. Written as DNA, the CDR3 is TGTGCCAGCAGGAAGACAGGGCGAGATCAGCCCCAGCATTTT.

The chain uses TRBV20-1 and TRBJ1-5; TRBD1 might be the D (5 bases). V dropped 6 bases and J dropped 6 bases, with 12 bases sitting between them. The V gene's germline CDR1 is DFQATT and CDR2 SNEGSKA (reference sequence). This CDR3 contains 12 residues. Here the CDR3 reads CSAFGGFQPQHF. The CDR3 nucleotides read TGCAGTGCCTTCGGGGGATTTCAGCCCCAGCATTTT.

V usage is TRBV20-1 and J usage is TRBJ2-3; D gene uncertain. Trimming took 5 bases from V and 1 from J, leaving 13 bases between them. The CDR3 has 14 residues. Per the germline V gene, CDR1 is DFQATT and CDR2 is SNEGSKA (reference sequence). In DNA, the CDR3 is TGCAGTGCTGGAATGGGCAGAGGCACAGATACGCAGTATTTT. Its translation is CSAGMGRGTDTQYF.

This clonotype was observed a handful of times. DNA for the CDR3: TGTGCCAGCAGCTTGGGGGACTTAATATCGTACCAAGAGACCCAGTACTTC. Its protein product is CASSLGDLISYQETQYF. The rearrangement uses TRBV11-2 and TRBJ2-5, with a tentative D call TRBD2 (6 bases). This CDR3 spans 17 amino acids. Trimming pared 3 bases from V and 0 bases from J, leaving 17 bases between. Germline assignment: CDR1 SGHAT and CDR2 FQNNGV.

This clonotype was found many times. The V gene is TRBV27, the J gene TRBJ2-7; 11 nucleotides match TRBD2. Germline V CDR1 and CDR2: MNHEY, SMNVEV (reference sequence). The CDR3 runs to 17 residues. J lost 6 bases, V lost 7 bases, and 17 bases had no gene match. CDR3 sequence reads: CASNRASGGRLFGEQYV. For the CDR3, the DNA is TGTGCCAGCAACAGGGCTAGCGGGGGGCGTTTGTTCGGCGAGCAGTACGTC.

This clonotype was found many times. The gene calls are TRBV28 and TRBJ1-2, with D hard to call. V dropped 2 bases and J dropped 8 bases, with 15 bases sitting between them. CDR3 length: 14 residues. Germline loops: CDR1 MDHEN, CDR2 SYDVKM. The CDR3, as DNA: TGTGCCAGCAGTTTACGCGGGGATTGGAGAGGCTACACCTTC. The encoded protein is CASSLRGDWRGYTF.

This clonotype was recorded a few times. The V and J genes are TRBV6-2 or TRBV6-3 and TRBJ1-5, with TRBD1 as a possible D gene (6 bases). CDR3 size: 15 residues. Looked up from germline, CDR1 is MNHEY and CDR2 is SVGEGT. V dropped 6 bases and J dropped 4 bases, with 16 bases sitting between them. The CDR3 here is CASRIQGRGNQPQHF. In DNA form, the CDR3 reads TGTGCCAGCAGGATACAGGGCCGGGGGAATCAGCCCCAGCATTTT.

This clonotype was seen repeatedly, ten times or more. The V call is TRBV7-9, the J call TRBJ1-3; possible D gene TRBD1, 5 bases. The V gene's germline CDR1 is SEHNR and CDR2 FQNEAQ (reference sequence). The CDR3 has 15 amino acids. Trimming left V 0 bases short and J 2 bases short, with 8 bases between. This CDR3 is CASSLAWGTGNTIYF. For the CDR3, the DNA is TGTGCCAGCAGCTTAGCGTGGGGGACTGGAAACACCATATATTTT.

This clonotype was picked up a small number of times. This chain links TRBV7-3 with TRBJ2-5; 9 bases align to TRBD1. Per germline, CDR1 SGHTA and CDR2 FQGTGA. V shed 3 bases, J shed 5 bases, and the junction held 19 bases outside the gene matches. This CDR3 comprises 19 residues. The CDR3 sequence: CASSFAPHGTGITMETQYF. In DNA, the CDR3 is TGTGCCAGCAGCTTCGCTCCACATGGGACAGGGATTACGATGGAGACCCAGTACTTC.

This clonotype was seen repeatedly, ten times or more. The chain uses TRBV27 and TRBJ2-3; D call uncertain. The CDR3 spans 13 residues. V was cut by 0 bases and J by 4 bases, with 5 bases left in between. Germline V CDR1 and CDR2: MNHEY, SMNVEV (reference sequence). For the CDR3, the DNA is TGTGCCAGCAGTTTATCGGGGTCAGATACGCAGTATTTT. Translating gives CASSLSGSDTQYF.

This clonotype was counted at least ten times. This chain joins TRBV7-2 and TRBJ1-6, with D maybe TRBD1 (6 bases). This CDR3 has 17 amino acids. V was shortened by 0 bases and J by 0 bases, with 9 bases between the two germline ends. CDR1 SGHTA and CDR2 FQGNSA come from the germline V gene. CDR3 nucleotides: TGTGCCAGCAGCTTAGCGCAGGGGAACTCCTATAATTCACCCCTCCACTTT. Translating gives CASSLAQGNSYNSPLHF.

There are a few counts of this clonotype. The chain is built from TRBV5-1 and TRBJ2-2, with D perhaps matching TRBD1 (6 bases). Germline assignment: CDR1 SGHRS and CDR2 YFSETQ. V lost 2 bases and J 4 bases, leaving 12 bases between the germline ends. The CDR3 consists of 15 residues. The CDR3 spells CASSFGQSSTGELFF. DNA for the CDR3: TGCGCCAGCAGCTTTGGACAGTCGAGCACCGGGGAGCTGTTTTTT.